These T cell receptor beta chains were read from a single sample in a study of response to subunit inactivated influenza vaccine. A single record per CDR3 protein comes from TCRdb applying MiXCR to the RT-PCR reads. The sample yields some 570,000 distinct CDR3 sequences, 11% seen once. These data also featured in a second study, about T cells expressing NK-cell markers.

The specimen was PBMCs from blood, collected on the day of vaccination. All receptors come from a man in his fifties or sixties who received an inactivated influenza vaccine. Both conserved end residues are part of each CDR3. Each record gives: J gene, CDR3 length, clone size, V gene, D gene, CDR3 DNA, CDR3 protein. D genes are given only for firm matches. For some rows the clone size is stated as once, few or many, or as a class when expanded; others skip it.

j_call: TRBJ1-1; cdr3_length: 14; clone_size: NA; v_call: TRBV7-6; d_call: TRBD1; cdr3_nt: TGTGCCAGCAGCATAGGACAGGGAAACACTGAAGCTTTCTTT; cdr3_aa: CASSIGQGNTEAFF
j_call: TRBJ2-5; cdr3_length: 15; clone_size: NA; v_call: TRBV4-1; d_call: TRBD2; cdr3_nt: TGCGCCAGCAGCCAAGTGGCTAGCGGGGAAGAGACCCAGTACTTC; cdr3_aa: CASSQVASGEETQYF
j_call: TRBJ2-3; cdr3_length: 16; clone_size: few; v_call: TRBV7-3; d_call: TRBD2; cdr3_nt: TGTGCCAGCAGCGAGGTAGCGGGAGAGTTCACAGATACGCAGTATTTT; cdr3_aa: CASSEVAGEFTDTQYF
j_call: TRBJ1-6; cdr3_length: 16; clone_size: few; v_call: TRBV27; d_call: NA; cdr3_nt: TGTGCCAGCAGCCAGCGAGGGAGCCACTATAATTCACCCCTCCACTTT; cdr3_aa: CASSQRGSHYNSPLHF
j_call: TRBJ2-6; cdr3_length: 18; clone_size: NA; v_call: TRBV5-5; d_call: NA; cdr3_nt: TGTGCCAGCAGCTTGGCAGGACAGATTCTCTCTGGGGCCAACGTCCTGACTTTC; cdr3_aa: CASSLAGQILSGANVLTF
j_call: TRBJ2-1; cdr3_length: 19; clone_size: few; v_call: TRBV28; d_call: TRBD2; cdr3_nt: TGTGCCAGCAGCCGGGGCCTAACTCAAAAGCGGGGGGGAAGGAATGAGCAGTTCTTC; cdr3_aa: CASSRGLTQKRGGRNEQFF
j_call: TRBJ1-1; cdr3_length: 15; clone_size: NA; v_call: TRBV5-1; d_call: TRBD1; cdr3_nt: TGCGCCAGCAGCTTGGGGGACAGGGAGAACACTGAAGCTTTCTTT; cdr3_aa: CASSLGDRENTEAFF
j_call: TRBJ1-6; cdr3_length: 15; clone_size: few; v_call: TRBV18; d_call: NA; cdr3_nt: TGTGCCAGCTCCGAAGGGCTTGCCTATAATTCACCCCTCCACTTT; cdr3_aa: CASSEGLAYNSPLHF
j_call: TRBJ2-4; cdr3_length: 12; clone_size: few; v_call: TRBV2; d_call: TRBD2; cdr3_nt: TGTGCCAAAGGGGTAGCGGGGTCCTGGGCGTACTTC; cdr3_aa: CAKGVAGSWAYF
j_call: TRBJ1-3; cdr3_length: 20; clone_size: NA; v_call: TRBV21-1; d_call: NA; cdr3_nt: TGTGCCAGCAGCCGGACTAAAAATCGAACGGGATTCTACTCTGGAAACACCATATATTTT; cdr3_aa: CASSRTKNRTGFYSGNTIYF
j_call: TRBJ1-3; cdr3_length: 14; clone_size: few; v_call: TRBV12-3/TRBV12-4; d_call: NA; cdr3_nt: TGTGCCAGCAGTTTTCGCGGGGGCGGAAACACCATATATTTT; cdr3_aa: CASSFRGGGNTIYF
j_call: TRBJ1-2; cdr3_length: 14; clone_size: NA; v_call: TRBV6-5; d_call: NA; cdr3_nt: TGTGCCAGCAGTTATACCCGGACGGATGATGGCTACACCTTC; cdr3_aa: CASSYTRTDDGYTF
j_call: TRBJ2-7; cdr3_length: 14; clone_size: few; v_call: TRBV28; d_call: NA; cdr3_nt: TGTGCCAGCAGTGCCCGACGGGGGTCCTACGAGCAGTACTTC; cdr3_aa: CASSARRGSYEQYF
j_call: TRBJ2-7; cdr3_length: 14; clone_size: few; v_call: TRBV12-3/TRBV12-4; d_call: NA; cdr3_nt: TGTGCCAGCAGTTCCCCATACGGGATTTACGAGCAGTACTTC; cdr3_aa: CASSSPYGIYEQYF
j_call: TRBJ1-2; cdr3_length: 12; clone_size: few; v_call: TRBV5-6; d_call: NA; cdr3_nt: TGTGCCAGCAGCTTGGAACCGTACATCTACACCTTC; cdr3_aa: CASSLEPYIYTF
j_call: TRBJ2-1; cdr3_length: 15; clone_size: NA; v_call: TRBV30; d_call: NA; cdr3_nt: TGTGCCTGGAGTGTGTTTGGACAGTCCTTCAATGAGCAGTTCTTC; cdr3_aa: CAWSVFGQSFNEQFF
j_call: TRBJ2-2; cdr3_length: 16; clone_size: many; v_call: TRBV29-1; d_call: TRBD2; cdr3_nt: TGCAGCGTGAAGGGGACTAGCGGGGGGAACACCGGGGAGCTGTTTTTT; cdr3_aa: CSVKGTSGGNTGELFF
j_call: TRBJ2-5; cdr3_length: 13; clone_size: few; v_call: TRBV10-3; d_call: NA; cdr3_nt: TGTGCCATCAGGCGGGCGGAGCAAGAGACCCAGTACTTC; cdr3_aa: CAIRRAEQETQYF
j_call: TRBJ2-5; cdr3_length: 13; clone_size: NA; v_call: TRBV28; d_call: NA; cdr3_nt: TGTGCCAGCAGTTTACCGGTGGGCGAGACCCAGTACTTC; cdr3_aa: CASSLPVGETQYF
j_call: TRBJ2-5; cdr3_length: 17; clone_size: NA; v_call: TRBV5-1; d_call: TRBD2; cdr3_nt: TGCGCCAGCAGCGAGACTAGCGGGAGGGAAGTAGGAGAGACCCAGTACTTC; cdr3_aa: CASSETSGREVGETQYF
j_call: TRBJ1-2; cdr3_length: 13; clone_size: NA; v_call: TRBV20-1; d_call: NA; cdr3_nt: TGCAGTGCTAGAGTTTTAGGGGGCTATGGCTACACCTTC; cdr3_aa: CSARVLGGYGYTF
j_call: TRBJ2-7; cdr3_length: 11; clone_size: many; v_call: TRBV2; d_call: NA; cdr3_nt: TGTGCCAGCAGTGAGCACTACGAGCAGTACTTC; cdr3_aa: CASSEHYEQYF
j_call: TRBJ2-1; cdr3_length: 17; clone_size: NA; v_call: TRBV15; d_call: NA; cdr3_nt: TGTACCCTCAGCGATTCGTTCGCGGCCAAAACCTACAATGAGCAGTTCTTC; cdr3_aa: CTLSDSFAAKTYNEQFF
j_call: TRBJ2-5; cdr3_length: 14; clone_size: few; v_call: TRBV15; d_call: NA; cdr3_nt: TGTGCCACCAGCAGTCTATGGGGGGCGAAGACCCAGTACTTC; cdr3_aa: CATSSLWGAKTQYF
j_call: TRBJ1-2; cdr3_length: 15; clone_size: many; v_call: TRBV5-1; d_call: NA; cdr3_nt: TGCGCCAGCTCGCAGGGGCAGTTGAGGAGCTATGGCTACACCTTC; cdr3_aa: CASSQGQLRSYGYTF
j_call: TRBJ2-1; cdr3_length: 17; clone_size: few; v_call: TRBV7-8; d_call: NA; cdr3_nt: TGTGCCAGCAGCTTAGCGCTTGGACCGACGAGGTACAATGAGCAGTTCTTC; cdr3_aa: CASSLALGPTRYNEQFF
j_call: TRBJ2-1; cdr3_length: 15; clone_size: NA; v_call: TRBV12-3/TRBV12-4; d_call: TRBD2; cdr3_nt: TGTGCCAGCACTCCATTAGCGGGGGTCAACAATGAGCAGTTCTTC; cdr3_aa: CASTPLAGVNNEQFF
j_call: TRBJ2-1; cdr3_length: 16; clone_size: NA; v_call: TRBV29-1; d_call: TRBD2; cdr3_nt: TGCAGCGTCGATGGGACTAGCGGGAGGGCCAGTAATGAGCAGTTCTTC; cdr3_aa: CSVDGTSGRASNEQFF
j_call: TRBJ2-1; cdr3_length: 15; clone_size: many; v_call: TRBV5-1; d_call: TRBD2; cdr3_nt: TGCGCCAGCAGCCATTCTAGCGGGAGGGGGAATGAGCAGTTCTTC; cdr3_aa: CASSHSSGRGNEQFF
j_call: TRBJ1-5; cdr3_length: 14; clone_size: few; v_call: TRBV20-1; d_call: NA; cdr3_nt: TGCAGTGCTAGAGATTGGCAGGGTGGACAGCCCCAGCATTTT; cdr3_aa: CSARDWQGGQPQHF
j_call: TRBJ2-7; cdr3_length: 12; clone_size: NA; v_call: TRBV30; d_call: NA; cdr3_nt: TGTGCCTGGAGTCGTGGGGGATACGAGCAGTACTTC; cdr3_aa: CAWSRGGYEQYF